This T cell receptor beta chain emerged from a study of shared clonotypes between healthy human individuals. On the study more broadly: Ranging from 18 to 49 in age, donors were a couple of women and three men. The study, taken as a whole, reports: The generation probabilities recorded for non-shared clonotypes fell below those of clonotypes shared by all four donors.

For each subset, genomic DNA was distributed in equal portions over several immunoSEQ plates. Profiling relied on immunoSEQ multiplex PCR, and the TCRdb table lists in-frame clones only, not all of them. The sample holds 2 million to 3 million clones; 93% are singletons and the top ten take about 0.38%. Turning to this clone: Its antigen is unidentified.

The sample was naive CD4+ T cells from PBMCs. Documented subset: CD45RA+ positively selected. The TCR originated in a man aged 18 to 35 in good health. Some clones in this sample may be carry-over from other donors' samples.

Written as DNA, the CDR3 is TGTGCCGCAAAGGAAGGGGGAGGGCCACTCGAGCAGTACTTC. Translated: CAAKEGGGPLEQYF. V gene TRBV6-1 combines with J gene TRBJ2-7; a possible D gene is TRBD2 (7 bases). CDR3 size: 14 residues. The germline V and J ends were trimmed by 11 bases and 6 bases, with 23 bases remaining between them. CDR1 is MNHNS, CDR2 SASEGT, per germline.